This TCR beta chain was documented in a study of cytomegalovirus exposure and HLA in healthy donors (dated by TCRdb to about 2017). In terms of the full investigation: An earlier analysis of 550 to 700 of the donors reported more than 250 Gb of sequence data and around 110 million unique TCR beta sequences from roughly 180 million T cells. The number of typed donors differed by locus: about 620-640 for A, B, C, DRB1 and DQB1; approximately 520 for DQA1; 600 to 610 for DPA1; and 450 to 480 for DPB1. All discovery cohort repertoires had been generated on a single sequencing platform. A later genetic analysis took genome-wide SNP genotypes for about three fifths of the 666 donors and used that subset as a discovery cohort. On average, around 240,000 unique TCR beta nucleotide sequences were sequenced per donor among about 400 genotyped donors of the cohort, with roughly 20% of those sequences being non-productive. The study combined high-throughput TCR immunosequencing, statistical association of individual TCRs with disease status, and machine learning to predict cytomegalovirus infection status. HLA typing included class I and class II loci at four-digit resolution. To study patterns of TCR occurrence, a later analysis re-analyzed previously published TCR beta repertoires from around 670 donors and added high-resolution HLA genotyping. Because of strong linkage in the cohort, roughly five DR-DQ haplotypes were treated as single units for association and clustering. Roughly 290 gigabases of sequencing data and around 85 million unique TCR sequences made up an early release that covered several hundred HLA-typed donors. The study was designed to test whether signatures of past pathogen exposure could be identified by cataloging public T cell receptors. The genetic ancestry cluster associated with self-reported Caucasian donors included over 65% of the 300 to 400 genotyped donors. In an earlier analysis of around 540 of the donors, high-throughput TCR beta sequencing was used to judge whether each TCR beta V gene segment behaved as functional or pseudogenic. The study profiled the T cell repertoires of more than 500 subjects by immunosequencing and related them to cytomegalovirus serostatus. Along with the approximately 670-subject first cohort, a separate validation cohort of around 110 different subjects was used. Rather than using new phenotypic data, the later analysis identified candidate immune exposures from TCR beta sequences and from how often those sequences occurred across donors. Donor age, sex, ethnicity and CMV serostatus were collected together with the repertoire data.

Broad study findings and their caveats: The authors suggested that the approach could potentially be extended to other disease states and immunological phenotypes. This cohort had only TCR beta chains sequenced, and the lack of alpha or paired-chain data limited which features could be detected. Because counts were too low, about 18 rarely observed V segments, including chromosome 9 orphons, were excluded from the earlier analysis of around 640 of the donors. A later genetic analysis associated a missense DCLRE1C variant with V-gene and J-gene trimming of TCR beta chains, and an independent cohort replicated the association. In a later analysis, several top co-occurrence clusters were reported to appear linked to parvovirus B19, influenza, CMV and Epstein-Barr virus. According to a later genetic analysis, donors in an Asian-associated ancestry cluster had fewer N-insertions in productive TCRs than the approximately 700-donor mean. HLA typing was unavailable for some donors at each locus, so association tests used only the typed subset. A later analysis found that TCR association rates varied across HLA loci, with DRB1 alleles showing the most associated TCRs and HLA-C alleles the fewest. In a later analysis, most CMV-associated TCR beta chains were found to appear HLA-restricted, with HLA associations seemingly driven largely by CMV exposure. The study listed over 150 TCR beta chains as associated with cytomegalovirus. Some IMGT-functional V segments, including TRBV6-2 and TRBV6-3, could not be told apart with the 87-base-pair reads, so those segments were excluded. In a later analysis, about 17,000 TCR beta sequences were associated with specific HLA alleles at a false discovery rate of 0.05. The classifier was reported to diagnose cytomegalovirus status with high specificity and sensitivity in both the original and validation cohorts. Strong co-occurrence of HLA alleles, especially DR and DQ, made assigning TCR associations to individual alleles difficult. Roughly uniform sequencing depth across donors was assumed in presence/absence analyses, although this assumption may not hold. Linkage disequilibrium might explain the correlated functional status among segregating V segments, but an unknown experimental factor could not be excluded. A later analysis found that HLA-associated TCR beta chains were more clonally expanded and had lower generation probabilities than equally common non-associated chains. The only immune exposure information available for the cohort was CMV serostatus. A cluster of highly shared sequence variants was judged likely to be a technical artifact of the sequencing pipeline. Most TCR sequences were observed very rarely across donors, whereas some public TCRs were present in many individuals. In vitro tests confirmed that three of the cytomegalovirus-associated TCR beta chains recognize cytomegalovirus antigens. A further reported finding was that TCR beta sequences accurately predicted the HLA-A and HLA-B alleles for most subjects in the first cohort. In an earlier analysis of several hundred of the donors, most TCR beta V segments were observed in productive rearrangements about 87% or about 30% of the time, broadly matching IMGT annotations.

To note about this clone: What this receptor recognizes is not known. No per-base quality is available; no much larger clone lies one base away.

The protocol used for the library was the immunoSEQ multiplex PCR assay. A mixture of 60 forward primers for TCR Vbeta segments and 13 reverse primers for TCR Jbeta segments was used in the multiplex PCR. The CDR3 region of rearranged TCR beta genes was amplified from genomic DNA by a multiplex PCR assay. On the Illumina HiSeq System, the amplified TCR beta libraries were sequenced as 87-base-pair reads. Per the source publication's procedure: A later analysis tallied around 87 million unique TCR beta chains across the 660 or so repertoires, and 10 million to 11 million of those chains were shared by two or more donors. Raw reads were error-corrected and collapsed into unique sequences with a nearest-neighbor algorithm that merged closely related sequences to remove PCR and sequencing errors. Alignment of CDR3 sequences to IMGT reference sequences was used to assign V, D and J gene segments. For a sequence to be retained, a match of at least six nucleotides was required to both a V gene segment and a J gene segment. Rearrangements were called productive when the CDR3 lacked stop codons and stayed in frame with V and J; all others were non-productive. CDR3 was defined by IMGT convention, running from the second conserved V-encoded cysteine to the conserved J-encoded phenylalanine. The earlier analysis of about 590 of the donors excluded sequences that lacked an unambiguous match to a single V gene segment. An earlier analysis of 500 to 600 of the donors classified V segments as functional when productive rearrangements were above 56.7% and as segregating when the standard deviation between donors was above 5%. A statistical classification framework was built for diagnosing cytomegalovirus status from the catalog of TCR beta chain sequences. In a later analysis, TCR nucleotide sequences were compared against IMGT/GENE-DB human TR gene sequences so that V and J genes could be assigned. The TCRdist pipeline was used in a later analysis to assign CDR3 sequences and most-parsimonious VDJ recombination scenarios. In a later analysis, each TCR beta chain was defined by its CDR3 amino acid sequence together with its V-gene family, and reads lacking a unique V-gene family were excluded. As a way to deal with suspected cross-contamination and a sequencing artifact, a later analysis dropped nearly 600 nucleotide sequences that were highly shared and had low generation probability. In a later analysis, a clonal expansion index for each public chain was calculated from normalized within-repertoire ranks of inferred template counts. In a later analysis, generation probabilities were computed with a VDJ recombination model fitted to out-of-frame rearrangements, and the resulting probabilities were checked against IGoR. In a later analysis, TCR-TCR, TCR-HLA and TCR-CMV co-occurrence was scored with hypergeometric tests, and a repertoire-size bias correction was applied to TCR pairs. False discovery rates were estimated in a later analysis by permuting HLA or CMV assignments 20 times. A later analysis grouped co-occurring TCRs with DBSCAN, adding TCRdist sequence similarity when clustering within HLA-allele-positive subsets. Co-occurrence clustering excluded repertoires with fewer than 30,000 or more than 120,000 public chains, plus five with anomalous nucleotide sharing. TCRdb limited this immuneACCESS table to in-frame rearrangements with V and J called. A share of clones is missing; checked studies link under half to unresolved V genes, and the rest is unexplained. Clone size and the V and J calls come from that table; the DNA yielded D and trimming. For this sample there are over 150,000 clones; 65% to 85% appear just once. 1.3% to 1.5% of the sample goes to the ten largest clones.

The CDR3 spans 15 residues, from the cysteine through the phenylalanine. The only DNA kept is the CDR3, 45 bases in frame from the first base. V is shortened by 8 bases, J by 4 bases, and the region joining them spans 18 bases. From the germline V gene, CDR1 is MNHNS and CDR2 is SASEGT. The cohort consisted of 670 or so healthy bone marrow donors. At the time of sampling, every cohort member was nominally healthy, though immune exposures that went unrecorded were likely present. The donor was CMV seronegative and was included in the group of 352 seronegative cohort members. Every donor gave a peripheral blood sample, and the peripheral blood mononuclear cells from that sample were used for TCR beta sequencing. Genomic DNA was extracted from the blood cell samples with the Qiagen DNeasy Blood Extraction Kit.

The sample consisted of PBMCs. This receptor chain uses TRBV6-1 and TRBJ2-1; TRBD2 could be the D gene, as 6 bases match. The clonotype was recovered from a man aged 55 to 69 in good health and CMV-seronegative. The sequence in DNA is TGTGCCAGCGCCCGGGACTGGCAAAGATACAATGAGCAGTTCTTC. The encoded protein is CASARDWQRYNEQFF.